The clone carrying this T cell receptor (beta chain) appeared many times. This sample was included in a study of naive and memory T cell subsets. Amplification of ligated cDNA took four PCR rounds with SP2 and nested alpha and beta constant primers. TCRdb reanalysed the UMI-ligation and nested PCR reads using MiXCR and keeps one entry per CDR3 protein. The repertoire holds around 31,000 distinct CDR3 sequences, about 6.2% seen once, with approximately 2.8% in the top ten. Treatment reported: skin biopsy from PPD injection site in Mantoux-positive individual. An oligonucleotide containing a UMI was ligated to the 3' end of TCR cDNA. This receptor was taken from an adult in good health. The sequencing used skin, collected from a tuberculin skin test site.

The CDR3 DNA is TGCGCCAGCAGCCAAGATCCTGGGGGGGACTACTTTAATGAGCAGTTCTTC. Translated: CASSQDPGGDYFNEQFF. This rearrangement joins TRBV4-1 to TRBJ2-1, with 7 bases matching TRBD2. Germline V CDR1 and CDR2: MGHRA, YSYEKL. V dropped 0 bases and J dropped 7; count of bases not matched to a gene: 12. The CDR3 contains 17 residues.